This T cell receptor beta chain stems from a study of spatial heterogeneity in lung cancer. For the study at large: Raw reads contained each unique TCR and UMI combination more than ten times on average.

Per the germline V gene, CDR1 is SGHVS and CDR2 is FNYEAQ. The ends lost 5 bases at V and 7 bases at J; junction bases unmatched: 11. The CDR3 totals 15 residues. In this sample, this clonotype turned up many times. The time point denotes: sample taken at primary tumor resection. The donor population consisted of over 55 patients with untreated, early-stage non-small cell lung cancer. TCRdb re-derived calls from the 5' RACE reads in MiXCR, one entry per CDR3 protein. Of about 8,600 distinct CDR3 sequences in the sample, 4% to 5% were seen once. This chain uses TRBV7-6 with TRBJ2-5, with 9 positions matching TRBD1. The specimen was PBMCs, collected at surgery. The receptor comes from a male donor with early-stage non-small cell lung cancer. CDR3 loop: CASSPRTGEWGTQYF. The CDR3 DNA reads TGTGCCAGCAGCCCCCGGACAGGGGAATGGGGGACCCAGTACTTC.